Listed below are T cell receptor beta chains from one sample, sequenced in a study of T cells in Graves' hyperthyroidism and ophthalmopathy. TCRdb passed the multiplex PCR reads through MiXCR, listing each CDR3 protein once. Seen here are about 380,000 distinct CDR3 sequences, roughly 12% observed once, and the top ten hold about a fifth. The sequenced sample was blood. These receptors all come from a man aged 30-40 years with Graves' hyperthyroidism that later progressed to Graves' ophthalmopathy. Both conserved end residues are part of each CDR3. A D gene is named only where the DNA matches it firmly. Clone sizes are given selectively: once, few, many, or a class where the clone is expanded.

J gene: TRBJ1-4; clone size: many; V gene: TRBV20-1; D gene: TRBD1; CDR3 protein: CSARGSRGPDEKLFF; CDR3 DNA: TGCAGTGCTAGAGGGAGCAGGGGGCCCGATGAAAAACTGTTTTTT
J gene: TRBJ1-5; clone size: many; V gene: TRBV27; D gene: NA; CDR3 protein: CASSVQGRLPQHF; CDR3 DNA: TGTGCCAGCAGTGTACAGGGACGTCTGCCCCAGCATTTT
J gene: TRBJ2-3; clone size: once; V gene: TRBV3-1; D gene: NA; CDR3 protein: CASSQYRGNTDTQYF; CDR3 DNA: TGTGCCAGCAGCCAATATCGGGGGAACACAGATACGCAGTATTTT
J gene: TRBJ2-7; clone size: NA; V gene: TRBV29-1; D gene: TRBD1; CDR3 protein: CSVPGQGSYEQYF; CDR3 DNA: TGCAGCGTCCCAGGACAGGGATCCTACGAGCAGTACTTC
J gene: TRBJ1-2; clone size: NA; V gene: TRBV27; D gene: NA; CDR3 protein: CASSTRDGANYGYTF; CDR3 DNA: TGTGCCAGCAGTACCCGGGACGGGGCTAACTATGGCTACACCTTC
J gene: TRBJ1-6; clone size: many; V gene: TRBV14; D gene: NA; CDR3 protein: CASSIQRTSPLHF; CDR3 DNA: TGTGCCAGCAGCATACAGAGGACTTCACCCCTCCACTTT
J gene: TRBJ1-2; clone size: many; V gene: TRBV5-1; D gene: NA; CDR3 protein: CASSLDSSNYGYTF; CDR3 DNA: TGCGCCAGCAGCTTGGACAGCTCTAACTATGGCTACACCTTC
J gene: TRBJ2-3; clone size: many; V gene: TRBV7-3; D gene: NA; CDR3 protein: CASSLRGPADTQYF; CDR3 DNA: TGTGCCAGCAGCTTACGAGGGCCGGCAGATACGCAGTATTTT
J gene: TRBJ2-4; clone size: few; V gene: TRBV12-3/TRBV12-4; D gene: NA; CDR3 protein: CASSRQLAKNIQYF; CDR3 DNA: TGTGCCAGCAGTCGACAGCTAGCCAAAAACATTCAGTACTTC
J gene: TRBJ2-3; clone size: few; V gene: TRBV6-6; D gene: TRBD2; CDR3 protein: CASSYKLAPDTQYF; CDR3 DNA: TGTGCCAGCAGTTACAAACTAGCGCCAGATACGCAGTATTTT
J gene: TRBJ1-1; clone size: many; V gene: TRBV10-1; D gene: TRBD1; CDR3 protein: CASSTGTADTEAFF; CDR3 DNA: TGCGCCAGCAGTACCGGGACAGCCGACACTGAAGCTTTCTTT
J gene: TRBJ2-2; clone size: many; V gene: TRBV12-3/TRBV12-4; D gene: TRBD2; CDR3 protein: CASSLGGGPTGELFF; CDR3 DNA: TGTGCCAGCAGTTTGGGCGGGGGGCCCACCGGGGAGCTGTTTTTT